These T cell receptor beta chains were read from a single sample in a study of tumor-infiltrating lymphocytes in glioblastoma multiforme. Via MiXCR, TCRdb re-called the multiplex PCR reads, giving one row per CDR3 protein. This sample has fewer than 25,000 distinct CDR3 sequences; 55% to 70% occur once, and the top ten carry 18%. Sequencing was performed on peripheral blood. These receptors were taken from a male donor with glioblastoma. The CDR3 runs from the conserved cysteine through the conserved F or W. A D gene is named only where the DNA matches it firmly. Clone size is not always given. Where it is, it says once, few, many or a class for expanded clones.

d_call	clone_size	v_call	j_call	cdr3_nt	cdr3_aa
.	.	TRBV11-2	TRBJ1-2	TGTGCCAGCAGGGCAGGACCCTATGGCTACACCTTC	CASRAGPYGYTF
TRBD1	.	TRBV20-1	TRBJ2-4	TGCAGCGGACAACCGGGACAGGGGAAGGTGGACATTCAGTACTTC	CSGQPGQGKVDIQYF
.	.	TRBV11-2	TRBJ2-7	TGTGCCAGCAGCCCCACTGGGGCTTTAGTGAGGGAGCAGTACTTC	CASSPTGALVREQYF
.	.	TRBV4-1	TRBJ2-5	TGCGCCAGCAGCCCCTCGGCTGGGCAAAAGGCCCAGTACTTC	CASSPSAGQKAQYF
.	.	TRBV29-1	TRBJ2-1	TGCAGCATCGGGACTCACAAGAACGAGCAGTTCTTC	CSIGTHKNEQFF
TRBD1	large	TRBV11-2	TRBJ2-7	TGTGCCAGCAGCCCACAGGGGAAAAACTACGAGCAGTACTTC	CASSPQGKNYEQYF
.	many	TRBV12-3/TRBV12-4	TRBJ2-1	TGTGCCAGCAGTGCGGCCAATGAGCAGTTCTTC	CASSAANEQFF
.	.	TRBV20-1	TRBJ2-7	TGCAGTGCGGGGGGCGGGATCTCCTATGAGCAGTACTTC	CSAGGGISYEQYF
.	.	TRBV20-1	TRBJ1-2	TGCAGTGCTAGGGACAGCCGGGTCGGCTACACCTTC	CSARDSRVGYTF
.	many	TRBV20-1	TRBJ1-6	TGCAGTGCTAGAGCGGGGGGGAGAGCGAGTTCACCCCTCCACTTT	CSARAGGRASSPLHF
.	.	TRBV12-3/TRBV12-4	TRBJ1-2	TGTGCCAGCAATCCGGCAGGGAGCCATGGCTACACCTTC	CASNPAGSHGYTF
.	once	TRBV11-2	TRBJ2-1	TGTGTCAGCAGCTTAGTGAGTGGCGGGGCGTACTATGAGCAGTTCTTC	CVSSLVSGGAYYEQFF
.	.	TRBV12-3/TRBV12-4	TRBJ2-7	TGTGCCAGCAGTTGGACGGGCTCCTACGATCGGTACTTC	CASSWTGSYDRYF
.	many	TRBV29-1	TRBJ1-2	TGCAGCGTTGAAGATATGGTGACCGTTAGGGGCTACACCTTC	CSVEDMVTVRGYTF
.	many	TRBV29-1	TRBJ2-2	TGCAGCGTTGGGACACCCCCGTCCGGGGAGCTGTTTTTT	CSVGTPPSGELFF
.	once	TRBV29-1	TRBJ2-1	TGCAGCGTTGGGCTTGTTGGGGGCTCATGCAATGAGCAGTTCTTC	CSVGLVGGSCNEQFF
.	many	TRBV29-1	TRBJ1-1	TGCAGCGTTGATAGTCCAGAGAACACTGAAGCTTTCTTT	CSVDSPENTEAFF
TRBD1	.	TRBV11-2	TRBJ1-1	TGTGCCAGCAGCTTACGGGACAGGGGATGGACTGAAGCTTTCTTT	CASSLRDRGWTEAFF
.	many	TRBV6-5	TRBJ1-5	TGTGCCAGCAGTATGGACTACAATCAGCCCCAGCATTTT	CASSMDYNQPQHF
.	.	TRBV18	TRBJ1-1	TGTGCCAGCTCACCATTGGGACAACCGAACACTGAAGCTTTCTTT	CASSPLGQPNTEAFF
.	.	TRBV11-1	TRBJ2-7	TGTGTCAGCAATCCCTTCGGGACACATCACTACGAGCAGTACTTC	CVSNPFGTHHYEQYF
.	many	TRBV5-4	TRBJ2-7	TGTGCCAGCAGCTTGGGGGGGAACAGGGCTAACTCCTACGAGCAGTACTTC	CASSLGGNRANSYEQYF
.	.	TRBV11-2	TRBJ2-3	TGTGCCAGCAGCGTTAGCGGAAGCCTCCCATATACTCAGTATTTT	CASSVSGSLPYTQYF
.	.	TRBV20-1	TRBJ1-5	TGCAGTGCTCTGGGAGAGGATCAGCCCCAGCATTTT	CSALGEDQPQHF
.	.	TRBV29-1	TRBJ2-7	TGCAGCGTTGATAGGGGCACCGGGGGAAGCGAGCGGTACTTC	CSVDRGTGGSERYF
TRBD1	.	TRBV11-2	TRBJ2-5	TGCGCTAGCGGCTTAGGTTGGGACAGGGTTTCCGAGGAGACCCAGTACTTC	CASGLGWDRVSEETQYF
TRBD2	once	TRBV11-2	TRBJ2-5	TGTGCCAGCAGCTTAGAGTCGGGAGGGCAGACCCAGTACTTC	CASSLESGGQTQYF
TRBD2	.	TRBV5-1	TRBJ2-7	TGCGCCAGCGGCTTGGGACTAGTTAGCATCGAGCAATACTTC	CASGLGLVSIEQYF
.	many	TRBV5-1	TRBJ2-1	TGCGCCAGCAGCATGCGGGATTCCTACAATGAGCAGTTCTTC	CASSMRDSYNEQFF
.	.	TRBV29-1	TRBJ1-1	TGCAGCGCTTCTGGGGACACTGAGGCTCTCTTT	CSASGDTEALF
TRBD2	.	TRBV20-1	TRBJ2-5	TGCAGTGCTAGACTAGCGGGAGTTTTTGAGACCCAGTACTTC	CSARLAGVFETQYF
.	.	TRBV6-6	TRBJ2-7	TGTGCCAGCAGTTACTCGGGTCTCAAACCGGCCTACGAGCAGTACTTC	CASSYSGLKPAYEQYF
.	many	TRBV11-2	TRBJ1-2	TGTGCCAGCAGCCAGCCGACATGGATTTACTACGGCTACACCTTC	CASSQPTWIYYGYTF
.	.	TRBV11-2	TRBJ2-1	TGTGCCAGCAGTTTAGAGCGGACATCTTTGGATGAGCAGTTCTTC	CASSLERTSLDEQFF
.	few	TRBV5-1	TRBJ2-6	TGCGCCAGCAGCTTGGAGAGGGTTATGAGCTCTGGGGCCAACGTCCTGACTTTC	CASSLERVMSSGANVLTF
TRBD2	few	TRBV5-1	TRBJ2-2	TGCGCCAGCAGCTTGAGTCGGACTAGCGGGAGGTTGAACACCGGGGAGCTGTTTTTT	CASSLSRTSGRLNTGELFF
.	.	TRBV6-2/TRBV6-3	TRBJ2-6	TGTGCCAGCAGTCTCGAGGGCTCTGGGGCCAACGTCCTGACTTTC	CASSLEGSGANVLTF
TRBD2	once	TRBV29-1	TRBJ2-5	TGCAGCGCCCGAACCGGGGGGGAAGAGACCCGGTACTTC	CSARTGGEETRYF
TRBD1	.	TRBV6-2/TRBV6-3	TRBJ2-1	TGTGCCAGCAGTTTCCGGGACAGGGACCACAATGAGCAGTTCTTC	CASSFRDRDHNEQFF
.	.	TRBV6-5	TRBJ1-4	TGTACCAGCAGACGTTGGGCCGGGGTGAAACTGTTTTTT	CTSRRWAGVKLFF
.	.	TRBV11-2	TRBJ1-2	TGTGCCAGCAGCTTAGTGAGTGACTATGTCTACACCTTC	CASSLVSDYVYTF
.	.	TRBV7-8	TRBJ1-4	TGTGCCAGCAGCCCGCTCCTAGGAGGGACTGAAAAACTGTTTTTT	CASSPLLGGTEKLFF
TRBD1	.	TRBV6-1	TRBJ2-1	TGTGCCAGCAGTGAAGAGGTGCAGGGGGCGCAGTTCTTC	CASSEEVQGAQFF
.	.	TRBV19	TRBJ2-2	TGTGCCAGTACCCAGGGAAACACCGGGGAGCTGTTTTTT	CASTQGNTGELFF
.	.	TRBV25-1	TRBJ1-1	TGTGCCAGCAGTGAGGGGGTAATAAACACTGAAGCTTTCTTT	CASSEGVINTEAFF
TRBD2	.	TRBV11-2	TRBJ2-7	TGTGCCAGCAGCATCTTTAGCGGGAGTCGGTCCTACGAGCAGTACTTC	CASSIFSGSRSYEQYF
.	.	TRBV14	TRBJ2-1	TGTGCCAGCAGCCAAGATACTCGGCTAGCATTTTTTAATGAGCAGTTCTTC	CASSQDTRLAFFNEQFF
TRBD2	.	TRBV11-2	TRBJ2-2	TGTGCCAGCAGCTTAAGACTAGCGGAGAACACCGGGGAGCTGTTTTTT	CASSLRLAENTGELFF
TRBD2	many	TRBV30	TRBJ2-1	TGTGCCTGGAGCCGTGCGGGAGCGGGAGTAGACAATGAGCAGTTCTTC	CAWSRAGAGVDNEQFF
.	once	TRBV10-2	TRBJ2-7	TGCGCCAGCACGGGGGGAGGGGGGGGCTACGAGCAGTACTTC	CASTGGGGGYEQYF
TRBD1	.	TRBV11-2	TRBJ1-2	TGTGCCAGCAGCTTGACAGGGGGGTTTGGCTACACCTTC	CASSLTGGFGYTF
TRBD2	.	TRBV13	TRBJ2-7	TGTGCCAGCAGATTGGAACTCTCGGCTAGCGGGGGGTATCACGCCTACGAGCAGTACTTC	CASRLELSASGGYHAYEQYF